Listed below are T cell receptor beta chains from one sample, sequenced in a study of blood T cell repertoires in COVID-19. The data were produced by immunoSEQ multiplex PCR, yet TCRdb's version contains in-frame clones alone and is incomplete. Counted here are 100,000 to 120,000 clones, roughly 80% occurring once; the ten biggest clones make up more than 15%. Material: peripheral blood. These receptors originate from a woman aged 55-69 years with acute or convalescent COVID-19. The CDR3 runs from the conserved cysteine through the conserved F or W. A D gene is named only where the DNA matches it firmly. Clone size is not always given. Where it is, it says once, few, many or a class for expanded clones.

V gene: TRBV7-6
J gene: TRBJ2-2
clone size: NA
D gene: NA
CDR3 DNA: TGTGCCAGCAGCCGATCGGTGCGGGAGCTGTTTTTT
CDR3 protein: CASSRSVRELFF

V gene: TRBV5-5
J gene: TRBJ1-5
clone size: few
D gene: NA
CDR3 DNA: TGTGCCAGCAGCCGTGACGGAGAGGTACGGCCCCAGCATTTT
CDR3 protein: CASSRDGEVRPQHF

V gene: TRBV11-1
J gene: TRBJ2-3
clone size: NA
D gene: TRBD2
CDR3 DNA: TGTGCCAGCAGCCCTAGCGGGGGCATCACAGATACGCAGTATTTT
CDR3 protein: CASSPSGGITDTQYF

V gene: TRBV4-3
J gene: TRBJ1-2
clone size: NA
D gene: TRBD1
CDR3 DNA: TGCGCCAGCAGCCAAAGGGGGCAGTTGGGCTACACCTTC
CDR3 protein: CASSQRGQLGYTF

V gene: TRBV7-2
J gene: TRBJ2-5
clone size: NA
D gene: TRBD2
CDR3 DNA: TGTGCCAGCAGCTTAGGCCGAGCGGGGGGGCGAGAAGAGACCCAGTACTTC
CDR3 protein: CASSLGRAGGREETQYF

V gene: TRBV28
J gene: TRBJ1-2
clone size: NA
D gene: TRBD1
CDR3 DNA: TGTGCCAGCAGCCTAAAGGGACAGTACTATGGCTACACCTTC
CDR3 protein: CASSLKGQYYGYTF

V gene: TRBV4-2
J gene: TRBJ1-4
clone size: NA
D gene: NA
CDR3 DNA: TGTGCCAGCAGCCTAGCTAAACAGGAGGGCAAAAATGAAAAACTGTTTTTT
CDR3 protein: CASSLAKQEGKNEKLFF

V gene: TRBV5-6
J gene: TRBJ1-1
clone size: NA
D gene: NA
CDR3 DNA: TGTGCCAGCAGCTTTACGGGGTATGAAGCTTTCTTT
CDR3 protein: CASSFTGYEAFF

V gene: TRBV9
J gene: TRBJ1-2
clone size: few
D gene: NA
CDR3 DNA: TGTGCCAGCAGCGTAGATCAGGCCCCAGCTAACTATGGCTACACCTTC
CDR3 protein: CASSVDQAPANYGYTF

V gene: TRBV4-3
J gene: TRBJ1-3
clone size: NA
D gene: NA
CDR3 DNA: TGCGCCAGCAGCCAAGCGTATTACTCTGGAAACACCATATATTTT
CDR3 protein: CASSQAYYSGNTIYF

V gene: TRBV5-4
J gene: TRBJ2-5
clone size: NA
D gene: TRBD1
CDR3 DNA: TGTGCCAGCAGCTTCTCGGGACAGGGGGCAACCCAGTACTTC
CDR3 protein: CASSFSGQGATQYF

V gene: TRBV5-6
J gene: TRBJ2-1
clone size: NA
D gene: NA
CDR3 DNA: TGTGCCAGCAGCCGGGCAGCGGCGTTACGGGGTGGTGAGCAGTTCTTC
CDR3 protein: CASSRAAALRGGEQFF

V gene: TRBV19
J gene: TRBJ1-4
clone size: few
D gene: TRBD1
CDR3 DNA: TGTGCCAGTAGCGGGACAGGGTATGCAACTAATGAAAAACTGTTTTTT
CDR3 protein: CASSGTGYATNEKLFF

V gene: TRBV5-1
J gene: TRBJ1-1
clone size: NA
D gene: NA
CDR3 DNA: TGCGCCAGCAGCTTGGCAGGGATGAACACTGAAGCTTTCTTT
CDR3 protein: CASSLAGMNTEAFF

V gene: TRBV11-2
J gene: TRBJ1-2
clone size: NA
D gene: NA
CDR3 DNA: TGTGCCAGCAGCTTACTTAACTATGGCTACACCTTC
CDR3 protein: CASSLLNYGYTF

V gene: TRBV5-4
J gene: TRBJ1-2
clone size: NA
D gene: TRBD1
CDR3 DNA: TGTGCCAGCAGCGAGAAACAGGGGGCCCCCTATGGCTACACCTTC
CDR3 protein: CASSEKQGAPYGYTF

V gene: TRBV11-2
J gene: TRBJ2-4
clone size: NA
D gene: NA
CDR3 DNA: TGTGCCAGCAGCCCACAGGACATTCAGTACTTC
CDR3 protein: CASSPQDIQYF

V gene: TRBV4-2
J gene: TRBJ2-5
clone size: few
D gene: NA
CDR3 DNA: TGTGCCAGCAGCCAGGGATTAGGAGCTAGCCGGGGGACCCAGTACTTC
CDR3 protein: CASSQGLGASRGTQYF

V gene: TRBV29-1
J gene: TRBJ1-1
clone size: NA
D gene: NA
CDR3 DNA: TGCAGCGTTGTATTCGGACTCAGGAATGTGGCTTTCTTT
CDR3 protein: CSVVFGLRNVAFF

V gene: TRBV11-3
J gene: TRBJ1-4
clone size: NA
D gene: TRBD1
CDR3 DNA: TGTGCCAGCAGCTTAGAACCGACAGGGCGGGGTGAAAAACTGTTTTTT
CDR3 protein: CASSLEPTGRGEKLFF

V gene: TRBV13
J gene: TRBJ1-1
clone size: few
D gene: TRBD1
CDR3 DNA: TGTGCCAGCAGCCTCGGGACAGAAAAGAACACTGAAGCTTTCTTT
CDR3 protein: CASSLGTEKNTEAFF

V gene: TRBV2
J gene: TRBJ2-1
clone size: NA
D gene: NA
CDR3 DNA: TGTGCCAGCATGGGCGAGACACCAAATGAGCAGTTCTTC
CDR3 protein: CASMGETPNEQFF

V gene: TRBV28
J gene: TRBJ1-2
clone size: NA
D gene: TRBD1
CDR3 DNA: TGTGCCAGCAGTTCTACGACAGGGTCCCTTAACTATGGCTACACCTTC
CDR3 protein: CASSSTTGSLNYGYTF

V gene: TRBV7-2
J gene: TRBJ1-6
clone size: NA
D gene: NA
CDR3 DNA: TGTGCCAGCAGCCCCCAAGCGGACGGATCACCCCTCCACTTT
CDR3 protein: CASSPQADGSPLHF

V gene: TRBV10-3
J gene: TRBJ2-3
clone size: NA
D gene: TRBD2
CDR3 DNA: TGTGCCATCAAAACTAGCGCAGGCACAGATACGCAGTATTTT
CDR3 protein: CAIKTSAGTDTQYF

V gene: TRBV10-3
J gene: TRBJ1-1
clone size: few
D gene: TRBD1
CDR3 DNA: TGTGCCACCACAGGGGACACTGAAGCTTTCTTT
CDR3 protein: CATTGDTEAFF

V gene: TRBV19
J gene: TRBJ2-3
clone size: NA
D gene: NA
CDR3 DNA: TGTGCCAGTAGTACCGTTGGTGGGGGGGCCTCAGATACGCAGTATTTT
CDR3 protein: CASSTVGGGASDTQYF

V gene: TRBV5-1
J gene: TRBJ2-4
clone size: NA
D gene: NA
CDR3 DNA: TGCGCCAGCAGCCAGGATCAAAACATTCAGTACTTC
CDR3 protein: CASSQDQNIQYF

V gene: TRBV4-3
J gene: TRBJ2-6
clone size: NA
D gene: NA
CDR3 DNA: TGCGCCAGCAGCCAACTACCACCAGGGGCCAACGTCCTGACTTTC
CDR3 protein: CASSQLPPGANVLTF

V gene: TRBV10-3
J gene: TRBJ2-7
clone size: many
D gene: NA
CDR3 DNA: TGTGCCATCAGTTCAGGGTACGAGCAGTACTTC
CDR3 protein: CAISSGYEQYF

V gene: TRBV6-5
J gene: TRBJ2-5
clone size: NA
D gene: NA
CDR3 DNA: TGTGCCGTGTCGGAGCCTGGGGAGACCCAGTACTTC
CDR3 protein: CAVSEPGETQYF

V gene: TRBV7-9
J gene: TRBJ2-5
clone size: NA
D gene: TRBD1
CDR3 DNA: TGTGCCAGCAGCGACAGGGGGCTGGAGACCCAGTACTTC
CDR3 protein: CASSDRGLETQYF

V gene: TRBV14
J gene: TRBJ1-4
clone size: NA
D gene: NA
CDR3 DNA: TGTGCCAGCAGCCAAGTGTGGGCTGAAAAACTGTTTTTT
CDR3 protein: CASSQVWAEKLFF

V gene: TRBV28
J gene: TRBJ1-2
clone size: NA
D gene: NA
CDR3 DNA: TGTGCCAGCAGTTTCTCGGCTCCTAGAGGGAGCTATGGCTACACCTTC
CDR3 protein: CASSFSAPRGSYGYTF

V gene: TRBV5-6
J gene: TRBJ2-7
clone size: NA
D gene: NA
CDR3 DNA: TGTGCCAGCAGCTTGTTTAGCTCCTACGAGCAGTACTTC
CDR3 protein: CASSLFSSYEQYF

V gene: TRBV19
J gene: TRBJ1-4
clone size: NA
D gene: NA
CDR3 DNA: TGTGCCAGTAGTATCGGGACTTATGCTGAAAAACTGTTTTTT
CDR3 protein: CASSIGTYAEKLFF

V gene: TRBV10-3
J gene: TRBJ2-7
clone size: NA
D gene: TRBD2
CDR3 DNA: TGTGCCATCAGCGCGCTCGGGACTAGCGGGGGGGCATACGAGCAGTACTTC
CDR3 protein: CAISALGTSGGAYEQYF

V gene: TRBV3-1/TRBV3-2
J gene: TRBJ1-1
clone size: NA
D gene: TRBD1
CDR3 DNA: TGTGCCAGCAGCTGGGGACAGGGAGCTTTCTTT
CDR3 protein: CASSWGQGAFF

V gene: TRBV19
J gene: TRBJ2-1
clone size: NA
D gene: NA
CDR3 DNA: TGTGCCAGTAGTTATAAATCATTACACCACTCCTACAATGAGCAGTTCTTC
CDR3 protein: CASSYKSLHHSYNEQFF

V gene: TRBV7-2
J gene: TRBJ2-5
clone size: NA
D gene: NA
CDR3 DNA: TGTGCCAGCAGCACGGGGAGGGAGACCCAGTACTTC
CDR3 protein: CASSTGRETQYF

V gene: TRBV2
J gene: TRBJ1-6
clone size: NA
D gene: NA
CDR3 DNA: TGTGCCAGCAAAGGACAAGAAAATTCACCCCTCCACTTT
CDR3 protein: CASKGQENSPLHF

V gene: TRBV6-5
J gene: TRBJ2-3
clone size: few
D gene: TRBD1
CDR3 DNA: TGTGCCAGCAGTTACGACAGGGCAACGCAGTATTTT
CDR3 protein: CASSYDRATQYF

V gene: TRBV10-1
J gene: TRBJ1-6
clone size: NA
D gene: NA
CDR3 DNA: TGCGCCAGCACCCAAGACAGGACCCGAAATTCACCCCTCCACTTT
CDR3 protein: CASTQDRTRNSPLHF

V gene: TRBV3-1/TRBV3-2
J gene: TRBJ1-2
clone size: NA
D gene: TRBD1
CDR3 DNA: TGTGCCAGCAGCCCCCGGGACAGTTCCTTCTATGGCTACACCTTC
CDR3 protein: CASSPRDSSFYGYTF

V gene: TRBV6-5
J gene: TRBJ1-2
clone size: NA
D gene: NA
CDR3 DNA: TGTGCCAGCAGGACCCAGGGGAGCTATGGCTACACCTTC
CDR3 protein: CASRTQGSYGYTF

V gene: TRBV25-1
J gene: TRBJ1-1
clone size: NA
D gene: TRBD1
CDR3 DNA: TGTGCCAGCAGAGAAGACAGGGTTGTTTTCTTT
CDR3 protein: CASREDRVVFF

V gene: TRBV11-2
J gene: TRBJ1-5
clone size: NA
D gene: TRBD1
CDR3 DNA: TGTGCCAGCAGCTTTCTTCCGGGACAGGGGCCTGTGTGGCCCCAGCATTTT
CDR3 protein: CASSFLPGQGPVWPQHF

V gene: TRBV2
J gene: TRBJ2-5
clone size: NA
D gene: NA
CDR3 DNA: TGTGCCAGCAAAGCGACAGGACAAGAGACCCAGTACTTC
CDR3 protein: CASKATGQETQYF

V gene: TRBV28
J gene: TRBJ1-6
clone size: NA
D gene: TRBD1
CDR3 DNA: TGTGCCAGCAGTTTATGGGGACAGGGAGCGCATTCACCCCTCCACTTT
CDR3 protein: CASSLWGQGAHSPLHF

V gene: TRBV7-2
J gene: TRBJ2-7
clone size: NA
D gene: NA
CDR3 DNA: TGTGCCAGCAGCTTAGTGCTGGGAGGGGGCTCCTACGAGCAGTACTTC
CDR3 protein: CASSLVLGGGSYEQYF